The text below deals with one T cell receptor (beta chain). The data are from a study of identifying expanded T cells in peripheral blood. Some clones are missing from TCRdb's copy, which holds only in-frame ones; the method was immunoSEQ multiplex PCR. The sample shows more than 65,000 clones, approximately 89% of them seen only once. The CDR3 length is 13 residues. Per germline, CDR1 SQVTM and CDR2 ANQGSEA. Germline trimming cut 6 bases from V and 6 bases from J; bases unmatched to any gene: 8. The TCR was taken from a person aged 18 to 69 in good health. Sequenced: blood. The chain recombines TRBV29-1 with TRBJ2-7, with 10 nucleotides matching TRBD1. The CDR3 nucleotides are TGCAGCGTGCCGGGACAGGGGCCCTCCGAGCAGTACTTC. Its translation: CSVPGQGPSEQYF.